This T cell receptor (beta chain) derives from a study of OX40 agonist ivuxolimab in advanced cancers. Study-level background: Ivuxolimab was delivered to patients intravenously every 2 weeks at doses spanning 0.01 to 10 mg/kg. Two patients with cutaneous melanoma and one with hepatocellular carcinoma, three in total, showed partial responses.

The table came from immunoSEQ multiplex PCR; TCRdb's copy has only in-frame clones and leaves some out. The sample lists nearly 80,000 clones, roughly four fifths seen once, with around 0.45% in the top ten. This clonotype originated in an adult with an advanced solid tumor such as melanoma, head and neck, liver or kidney cancer. The material was CD4+ or CD8+ T cells sorted from blood, obtained in a trial of the OX40 agonist ivuxolimab.

This CDR3 is CASSLGGTSGTDTQYF. DNA of the CDR3: TGCGCCAGCAGCTTGGGTGGGACTAGCGGCACAGATACGCAGTATTTT. The chain employs TRBV5-1 and TRBJ2-3, with TRBD2 identical over 10 bases. The ends lost 0 bases at V and 1 base at J; junction bases unmatched: 2. The CDR3 sequence is 16 residues long. Germline V gene sequence: CDR1 SGHRS, CDR2 YFSETQ.